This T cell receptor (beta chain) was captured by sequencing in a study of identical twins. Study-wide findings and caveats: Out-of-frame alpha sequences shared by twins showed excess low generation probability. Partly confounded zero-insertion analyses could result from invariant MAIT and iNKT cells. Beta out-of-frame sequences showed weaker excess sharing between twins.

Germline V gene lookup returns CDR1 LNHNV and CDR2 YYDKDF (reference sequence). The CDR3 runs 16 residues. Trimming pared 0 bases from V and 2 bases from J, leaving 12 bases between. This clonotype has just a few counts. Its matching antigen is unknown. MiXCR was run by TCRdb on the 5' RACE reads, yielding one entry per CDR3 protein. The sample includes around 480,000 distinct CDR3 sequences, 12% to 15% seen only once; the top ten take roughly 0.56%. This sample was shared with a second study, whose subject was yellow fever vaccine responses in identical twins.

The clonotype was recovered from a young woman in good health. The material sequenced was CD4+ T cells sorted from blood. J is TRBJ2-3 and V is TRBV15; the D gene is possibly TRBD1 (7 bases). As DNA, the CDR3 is TGTGCCACCAGCAGAGAAGCAGGGGGGATCACAGATACGCAGTATTTT. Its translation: CATSREAGGITDTQYF.